This passage covers 24 T cell receptor beta chains from one sample sequenced in a study of blood T cell repertoires in COVID-19. Clones were read by immunoSEQ multiplex PCR, and TCRdb kept only the in-frame ones, dropping some. This table holds approximately 390,000 clones, 88% found once. Sequenced: PBMCs or T cells enriched from blood (not recorded which). Source of these receptors: a woman between 35 and 50 years old with acute COVID-19.

The V and J genes are TRBV19 and TRBJ1-2; D is undetermined. In germline, CDR1 is LNHDA, CDR2 SQIVND (reference sequence). The CDR3 runs 14 residues. V was cut by 7 bases and J by 5 bases, with 17 bases left in between. The CDR3 loop reads CASTPASGLYGYTF. The CDR3 nucleotides are TGTGCCAGTACCCCCGCTTCGGGGTTGTATGGCTACACCTTC.

V is TRBV2 and J is TRBJ2-3, with a weak D call TRBD1 (5 bases). In germline, CDR1 is SNHLY, CDR2 FYNNEI. The germline V and J ends were trimmed by 1 base and 2 bases, with 13 bases remaining between them. The CDR3 has 16 amino acids. CDR3 in amino acids: CASSEEGLTVTDTQYF. In DNA, the CDR3 is TGTGCCAGCAGTGAAGAGGGGCTTACCGTCACAGATACGCAGTATTTT.

This clone was counted a single time. The rearrangement joins TRBV4-2 to TRBJ1-5; unclear D gene. Germline values: CDR1 LGHNA, CDR2 YNFKEQ. Deletions cut 4 bases from V and 6 bases from J, with 10 bases between. The CDR3 is 13 residues long. The CDR3 coding sequence is TGTGCCAGCAGCCTCGGAGTGGGTCAGCCCCAGCATTTT. This encodes CASSLGVGQPQHF.

This clone was observed a few times. The chain uses TRBV10-1 and TRBJ2-2, with a weak D call TRBD2 (5 bases). This CDR3 has 13 amino acids. Trimming pared 6 bases from V and 2 bases from J, leaving 7 bases between. CDR1 and CDR2 from the germline V gene are WNHNN and SYGVQD (reference sequence). The CDR3 sequence: CASRDSNTGELFF. CDR3 coding DNA: TGCGCCAGCAGGGACTCAAACACCGGGGAGCTGTTTTTT.

The V call is TRBV5-1, the J call TRBJ1-4; TRBD1 aligns across 9 bases. This CDR3 is 15 amino acids long. Germline CDR1 SGHRS, CDR2 YFSETQ. With V trimmed by 4 bases and J by 4 bases, 5 bases remained unmatched. This CDR3 reads CASSRTGVNNEKLFF. Here the CDR3 DNA reads TGCGCCAGCAGCCGGACAGGGGTTAATAATGAAAAACTGTTTTTT.

This clone turned up a few times. The chain joins TRBV4-1 to TRBJ1-2, with no clear D. V lost 2 bases, J lost 2 bases, and 6 bases lay in between. In germline, CDR1 is MGHRA, CDR2 YSYEKL. CDR3 length: 13 residues. CDR3 amino acids: CASSQFRNYGYTF. As DNA, the CDR3 is TGCGCCAGCAGCCAATTCAGAAACTATGGCTACACCTTC.

This clone was counted once. The V call is TRBV20-1, the J call TRBJ1-2; no clear D gene. CDR3 length: 11 residues. The germline V and J ends were trimmed by 5 bases and 7 bases, with 11 bases remaining between them. Germline V gives CDR1 DFQATT, CDR2 SNEGSKA (reference sequence). The CDR3 loop is CSARRGFGYTF. The CDR3 region has the DNA TGCAGTGCTCGTCGAGGGTTTGGCTACACCTTC.

The chain is built from TRBV5-5 and TRBJ2-2; no clear D. The V gene lost 0 bases and the J gene lost 0 bases, with 9 bases spanning the gap. The germline gives CDR1 SGHKS, CDR2 YYEKEE (reference sequence). This CDR3 spans 16 amino acids. The CDR3 DNA is TGTGCCAGCAGCTTGGAACAATACGCGAACACCGGGGAGCTGTTTTTT. The encoded protein is CASSLEQYANTGELFF.

The CDR3 loop is CASSITGTEGTEAFF. CDR3 sequence (DNA): TGTGCCAGTAGTATTACCGGGACAGAAGGCACTGAAGCTTTCTTT. V gene TRBV19 combines with J gene TRBJ1-1, with 7 nucleotides matching TRBD1. The CDR3 is 15 residues long. Per germline, CDR1 LNHDA and CDR2 SQIVND (reference sequence). V gave up 3 bases and J gave up 4 bases; unmatched junction bases: 8.

This sequence joins TRBV20-1 and TRBJ1-3; no clear D gene. V was cut by 3 bases and J by 0 bases, with 6 bases left in between. The CDR3 is 13 amino acids. The germline V gene encodes CDR1 DFQATT and CDR2 SNEGSKA (reference sequence). CDR3 residues: CSASPNSGNTIYF. Written as DNA, the CDR3 is TGCAGTGCTAGTCCCAACTCTGGAAACACCATATATTTT.

The chain recombines TRBV6-5 with TRBJ2-7; weak D call: TRBD2 (6 bases). The CDR3 is made up of 15 amino acids. The V gene lost 0 bases and the J gene lost 0 bases, with 9 bases spanning the gap. Germline V lookup: CDR1 MNHEY, CDR2 SVGAGI. CDR3 sequence: CASSYSRGRSYEQYF. The CDR3 coding sequence is TGTGCCAGCAGTTACTCGCGGGGACGCTCCTACGAGCAGTACTTC.

V usage is TRBV6-1 and J usage is TRBJ2-3; maybe TRBD2 (6 bases). The CDR3 has 13 residues. CDR1 and CDR2 from the germline V gene are MNHNS and SASEGT. With 8 bases removed from V and 1 base from J, the gap between germline ends came to 10 bases. The CDR3 spells CASLRGGTDTQYF. CDR3 sequence (DNA): TGTGCCAGCTTGCGCGGGGGCACAGATACGCAGTATTTT.

This clone was counted a few times. V gene TRBV6-5 combines with J gene TRBJ2-7; D possibly corresponds to TRBD1 (6 bases). Germline V gene sequence: CDR1 MNHEY, CDR2 SVGAGI. V dropped 2 bases and J dropped 4 bases, with 18 bases sitting between them. The CDR3 totals 16 residues. The CDR3 bases are TGTGCCAGCAGTTACCAAACAGGGCAGTTTACTTACGAGCAGTACTTC. Amino acids: CASSYQTGQFTYEQYF.

J is TRBJ2-7 and V is TRBV4-2; 11 nucleotides match TRBD2. The length of the CDR3 is 18 residues. CDR1 is LGHNA, CDR2 YNFKEQ, per germline. After removal of 0 bases from V and 2 bases from J, the junction contained 9 bases not matched to a gene. As DNA, the CDR3 is TGTGCCAGCAGCCAAGAGTTGTCCCTAGCGGGGGGTACCTACGAGCAGTACTTC. It translates to CASSQELSLAGGTYEQYF.

The chain links TRBV28 to TRBJ1-1, with D possibly being TRBD1 (6 bases). Germline V gene lookup returns CDR1 MDHEN and CDR2 SYDVKM. The CDR3 totals 14 residues. Trimming shortened V by 5 bases and J by 5 bases, and 15 bases separated the two germline ends. The CDR3 here is CASSPQGRGTEAFF. DNA of the CDR3: TGTGCCAGCAGTCCACAGGGCAGGGGAACTGAAGCTTTCTTT.

V and J are TRBV27 and TRBJ2-7; 14 bases align to TRBD2. The length of the CDR3 is 19 residues. Germline CDR1 MNHEY, CDR2 SMNVEV (reference sequence). Trimming took 5 bases from V and 2 from J; bases not matched to a gene: 14. The CDR3 DNA sequence: TGTGCCAGCAGTCCCAGGAGGACTAGCGGGGGGCCTTCAGCCTACGAGCAGTACTTC. Translation gives CASSPRRTSGGPSAYEQYF.

The V and J genes are TRBV30 and TRBJ1-1, with D perhaps TRBD1 (5 bases). V lost 4 bases and J lost 1, with 10 bases in between. Germline CDR1 and CDR2: GTSNPN and SVGIG (reference sequence). CDR3 length: 13 amino acids. In nucleotides, the CDR3 is TGTGCCTGGACCGTACAGGAGAACACTGAAGCTTTCTTT. Translating gives CAWTVQENTEAFF.

The chain couples TRBV7-8 to TRBJ1-5, with D possibly matching TRBD1 (5 bases). Germline V gives CDR1 SGHVS, CDR2 FQNEAQ. V was trimmed by 1 base and J by 0 bases, leaving 10 bases between them. The CDR3 totals 16 residues. CDR3 residues: CASSLDRWDSNQPQHF. The CDR3 DNA sequence: TGTGCCAGCAGCTTAGACAGGTGGGATAGCAATCAGCCCCAGCATTTT.

This clone was counted a single time. The J gene is TRBJ1-3, the V gene TRBV18, with a tentative D call TRBD1 (6 bases). The V end was cut by 2 bases, the J end by 4 bases, with 15 bases between. The germline CDR1 and CDR2 sequences are KGHSH and LQKENI. The CDR3 contains 16 residues. CDR3: CASSPSVGAAGNTIYF. CDR3 sequence (DNA): TGTGCCAGCTCACCATCGGTGGGGGCTGCGGGAAACACCATATATTTT.

The rearrangement links TRBV18 to TRBJ1-2; D might be TRBD1 (5 bases). V lost 3 bases and J 8 bases, leaving 16 bases between the germline ends. The germline CDR1 and CDR2 sequences are KGHSH and LQKENI. This CDR3 contains 14 residues. The CDR3 region is CASSPSGREEGYTF. CDR3 DNA: TGTGCCAGCTCACCCTCCGGCAGGGAAGAGGGCTACACCTTC. Supplemented by reference TRBV18 and TRBJ1-2, the full variable domain reads NAGVMQNPRHLVRRRGQEARLRCSPMKGHSHVYWYRQLPEEGLKFMVYLQKENIIDESGMPKERFSAEFPKEGPSILRIQQVVRGDSAAYFCASSPSGREEGYTFGSGTRLTVV.

CDR3 region: CASGGQVGNTEAFF. CDR3 coding DNA: TGTGCCAGCGGGGGACAGGTGGGGAACACTGAAGCTTTCTTT. The rearrangement joins TRBV9 to TRBJ1-1, with 8 bases lining up with TRBD1. The V gene's germline CDR1 is SGDLS and CDR2 YYNGEE. V was clipped by 7 bases and J by 1 base; unmatched bases: 6. The CDR3 sequence is 14 residues long. The full variable domain, with the rest looked up from reference TRBV9 and TRBJ1-1, is DSGVTQTPKHLITATGQRVTLRCSPRSGDLSVYWYQQSLDQGLQFLIQYYNGEERAKGNILERFSAQQFPDLHSELNLSSLELGDSALYFCASGGQVGNTEAFFGQGTRLTVV.

This sequence joins TRBV7-9 and TRBJ2-1; a weak D match, TRBD2 (5 bases). Germline-derived CDR1 and CDR2 are SEHNR and FQNEAQ (reference sequence). This CDR3 spans 17 amino acids. V lost 3 bases, J lost 2 bases, and 17 bases lay in between. CDR3 residues: CASSLIGSVQPYNEQFF. The CDR3 bases are TGTGCCAGCAGCTTGATAGGTAGCGTTCAACCCTACAATGAGCAGTTCTTC.

The V call is TRBV5-1, the J call TRBJ1-2; no definite D call. Germline V CDR1 and CDR2: SGHRS, YFSETQ. The CDR3 consists of 14 residues. V was cut by 0 bases and J by 0 bases, with 6 bases left in between. DNA of the CDR3: TGCGCCAGCAGCTTGGCGGAGACTAACTATGGCTACACCTTC. Its protein is CASSLAETNYGYTF.

This sequence joins TRBV10-3 and TRBJ2-1, with a weak D call TRBD2 (6 bases). V shed 2 bases and J shed 0 bases, with 8 bases lying between them. CDR1 and CDR2 from the germline V gene are ENHRY and SYGVKD. This CDR3 spans 15 amino acids. DNA for the CDR3: TGTGCCATCAGTGAGAACGGGGGCTCCTACAATGAGCAGTTCTTC. This gives the protein CAISENGGSYNEQFF.